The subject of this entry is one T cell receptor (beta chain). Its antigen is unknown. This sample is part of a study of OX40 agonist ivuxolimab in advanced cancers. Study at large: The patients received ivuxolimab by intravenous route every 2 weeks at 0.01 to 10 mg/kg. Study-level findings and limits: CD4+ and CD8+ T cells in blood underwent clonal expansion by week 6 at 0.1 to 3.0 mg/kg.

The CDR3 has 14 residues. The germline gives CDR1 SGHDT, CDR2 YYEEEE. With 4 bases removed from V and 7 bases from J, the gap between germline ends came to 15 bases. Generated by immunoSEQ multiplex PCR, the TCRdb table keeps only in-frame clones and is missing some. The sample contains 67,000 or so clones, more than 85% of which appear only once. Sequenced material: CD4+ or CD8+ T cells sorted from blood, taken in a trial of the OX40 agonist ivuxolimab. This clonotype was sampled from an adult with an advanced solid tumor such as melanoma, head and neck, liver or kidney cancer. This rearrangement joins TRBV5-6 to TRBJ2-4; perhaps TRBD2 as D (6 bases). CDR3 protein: CASSPLREDNIQYF. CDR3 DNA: TGTGCCAGCAGCCCCTTAAGGGAGGATAACATTCAGTACTTC.